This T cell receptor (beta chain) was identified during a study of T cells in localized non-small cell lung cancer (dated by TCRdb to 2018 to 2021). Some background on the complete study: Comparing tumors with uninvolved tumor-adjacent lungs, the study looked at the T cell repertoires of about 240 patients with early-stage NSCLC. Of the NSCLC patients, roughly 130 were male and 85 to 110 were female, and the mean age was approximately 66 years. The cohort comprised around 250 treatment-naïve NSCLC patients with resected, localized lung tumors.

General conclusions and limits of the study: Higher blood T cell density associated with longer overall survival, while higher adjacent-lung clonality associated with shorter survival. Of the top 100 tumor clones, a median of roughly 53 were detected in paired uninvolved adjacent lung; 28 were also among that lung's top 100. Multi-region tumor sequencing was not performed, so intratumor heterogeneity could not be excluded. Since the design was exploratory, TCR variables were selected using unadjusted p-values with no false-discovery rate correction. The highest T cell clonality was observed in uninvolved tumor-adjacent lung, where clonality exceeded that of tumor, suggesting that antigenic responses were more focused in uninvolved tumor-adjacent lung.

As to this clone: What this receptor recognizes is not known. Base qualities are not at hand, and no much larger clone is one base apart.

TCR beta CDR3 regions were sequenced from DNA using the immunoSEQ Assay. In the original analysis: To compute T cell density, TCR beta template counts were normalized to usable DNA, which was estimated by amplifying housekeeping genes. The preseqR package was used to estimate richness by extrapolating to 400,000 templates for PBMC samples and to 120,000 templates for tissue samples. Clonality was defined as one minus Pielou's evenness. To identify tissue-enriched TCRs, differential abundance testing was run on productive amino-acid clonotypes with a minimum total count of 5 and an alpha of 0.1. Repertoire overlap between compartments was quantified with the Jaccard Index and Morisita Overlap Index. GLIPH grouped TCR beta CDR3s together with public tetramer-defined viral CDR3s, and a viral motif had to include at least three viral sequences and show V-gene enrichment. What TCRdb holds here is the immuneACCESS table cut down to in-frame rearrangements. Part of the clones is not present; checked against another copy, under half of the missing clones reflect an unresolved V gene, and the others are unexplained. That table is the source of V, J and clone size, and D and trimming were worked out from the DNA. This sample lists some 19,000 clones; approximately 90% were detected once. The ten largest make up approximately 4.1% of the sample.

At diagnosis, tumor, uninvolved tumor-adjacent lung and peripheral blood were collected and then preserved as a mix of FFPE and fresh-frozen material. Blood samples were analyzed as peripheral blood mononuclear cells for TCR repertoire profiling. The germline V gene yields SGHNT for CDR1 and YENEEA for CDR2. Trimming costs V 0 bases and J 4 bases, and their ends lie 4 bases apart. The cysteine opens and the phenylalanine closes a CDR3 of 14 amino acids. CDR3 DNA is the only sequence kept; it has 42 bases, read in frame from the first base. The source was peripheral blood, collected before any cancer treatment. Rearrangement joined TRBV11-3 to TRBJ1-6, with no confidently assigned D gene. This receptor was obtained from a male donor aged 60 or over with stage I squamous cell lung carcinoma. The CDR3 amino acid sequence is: CASSLDSYNSPLHF. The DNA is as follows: TGTGCCAGCAGCTTAGACAGTTATAATTCACCCCTCCACTTT.